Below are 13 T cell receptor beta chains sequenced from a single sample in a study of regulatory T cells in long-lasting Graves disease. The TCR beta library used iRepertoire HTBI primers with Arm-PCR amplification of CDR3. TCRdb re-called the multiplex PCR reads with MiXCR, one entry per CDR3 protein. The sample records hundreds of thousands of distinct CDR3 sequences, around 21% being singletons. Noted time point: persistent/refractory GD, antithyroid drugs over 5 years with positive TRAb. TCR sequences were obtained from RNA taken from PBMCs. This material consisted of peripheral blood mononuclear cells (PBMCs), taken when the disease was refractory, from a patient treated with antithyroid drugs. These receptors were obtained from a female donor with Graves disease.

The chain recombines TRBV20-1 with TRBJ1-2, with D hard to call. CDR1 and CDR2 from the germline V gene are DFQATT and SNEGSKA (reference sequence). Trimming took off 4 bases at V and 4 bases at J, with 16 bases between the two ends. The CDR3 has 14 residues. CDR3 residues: CSATEFGSAYGYTF. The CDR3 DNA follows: TGCAGTGCTACAGAGTTTGGGAGCGCCTATGGCTACACCTTC.

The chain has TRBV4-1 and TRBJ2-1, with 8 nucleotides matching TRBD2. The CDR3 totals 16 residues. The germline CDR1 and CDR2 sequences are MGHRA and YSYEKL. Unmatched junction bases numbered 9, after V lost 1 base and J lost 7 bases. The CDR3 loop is CASSQVALAALNEQFF. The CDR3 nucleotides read TGCGCCAGCAGCCAAGTCGCACTAGCGGCTTTGAATGAGCAGTTCTTC.

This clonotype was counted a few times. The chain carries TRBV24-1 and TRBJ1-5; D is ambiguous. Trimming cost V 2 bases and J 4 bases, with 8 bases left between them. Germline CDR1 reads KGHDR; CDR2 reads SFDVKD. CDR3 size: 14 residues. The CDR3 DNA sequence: TGTGCCACCAGTGATTCGGACCGAAATCAGCCCCAGCATTTT. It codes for CATSDSDRNQPQHF.

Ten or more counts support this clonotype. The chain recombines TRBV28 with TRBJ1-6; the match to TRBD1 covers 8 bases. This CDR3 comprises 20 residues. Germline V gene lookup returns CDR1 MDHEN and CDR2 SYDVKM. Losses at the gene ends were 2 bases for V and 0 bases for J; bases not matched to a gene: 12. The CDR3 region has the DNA TGTGCCAGCAGTTTACCCGGGACAGGCACTAGCAGCTCCTATAATTCACCCCTCCACTTT. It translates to CASSLPGTGTSSSYNSPLHF.

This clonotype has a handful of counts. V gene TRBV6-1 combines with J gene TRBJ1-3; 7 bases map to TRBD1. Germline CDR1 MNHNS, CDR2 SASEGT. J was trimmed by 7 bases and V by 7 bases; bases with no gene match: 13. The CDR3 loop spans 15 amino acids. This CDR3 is CASTPITDRVNTIYF. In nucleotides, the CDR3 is TGTGCCAGCACCCCAATTACCGACAGGGTGAACACCATATATTTT.

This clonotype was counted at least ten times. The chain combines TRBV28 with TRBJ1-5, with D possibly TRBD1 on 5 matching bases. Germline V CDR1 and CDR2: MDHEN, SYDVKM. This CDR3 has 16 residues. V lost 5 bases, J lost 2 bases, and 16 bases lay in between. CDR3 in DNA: TGTGCCAGCAGTGGATTCGGGGGGTTGGGCAATCAGCCCCAGCATTTT. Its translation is CASSGFGGLGNQPQHF.

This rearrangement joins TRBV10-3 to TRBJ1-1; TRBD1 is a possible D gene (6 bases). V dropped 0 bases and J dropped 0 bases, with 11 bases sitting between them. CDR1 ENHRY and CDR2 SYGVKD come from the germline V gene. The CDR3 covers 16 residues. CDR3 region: CAISESGGTLNTEAFF. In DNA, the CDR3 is TGTGCCATCAGTGAGTCCGGGGGGACATTGAACACTGAAGCTTTCTTT.

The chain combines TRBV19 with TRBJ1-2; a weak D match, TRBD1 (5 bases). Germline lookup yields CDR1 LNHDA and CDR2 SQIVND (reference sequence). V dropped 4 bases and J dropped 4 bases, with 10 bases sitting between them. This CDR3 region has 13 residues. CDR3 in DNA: TGTGCCAGTAGTAACGCAGGGAGCTATGGCTACACCTTC. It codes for CASSNAGSYGYTF.

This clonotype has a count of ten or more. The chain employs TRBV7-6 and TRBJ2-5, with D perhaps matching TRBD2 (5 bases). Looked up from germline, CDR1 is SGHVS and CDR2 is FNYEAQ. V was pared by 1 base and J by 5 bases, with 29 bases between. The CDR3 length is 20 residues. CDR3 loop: CASSLGSSLLVTQGLETQYF. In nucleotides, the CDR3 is TGTGCCAGCAGCTTAGGTTCTAGCCTGCTAGTCACACAAGGCTTGGAGACCCAGTACTTC.

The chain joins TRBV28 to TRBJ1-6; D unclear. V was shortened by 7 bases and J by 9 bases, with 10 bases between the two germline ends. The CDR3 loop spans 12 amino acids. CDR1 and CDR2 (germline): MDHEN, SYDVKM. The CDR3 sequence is CASNANISPLHF. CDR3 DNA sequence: TGTGCCAGCAACGCCAACATTTCACCCCTCCACTTT.

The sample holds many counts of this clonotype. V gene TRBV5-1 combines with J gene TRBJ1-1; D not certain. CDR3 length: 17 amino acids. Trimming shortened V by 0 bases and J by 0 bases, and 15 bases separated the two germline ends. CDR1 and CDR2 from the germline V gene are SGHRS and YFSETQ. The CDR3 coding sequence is TGCGCCAGCAGCTTGGAAGGACCCATCGGCATGAACACTGAAGCTTTCTTT. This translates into CASSLEGPIGMNTEAFF.

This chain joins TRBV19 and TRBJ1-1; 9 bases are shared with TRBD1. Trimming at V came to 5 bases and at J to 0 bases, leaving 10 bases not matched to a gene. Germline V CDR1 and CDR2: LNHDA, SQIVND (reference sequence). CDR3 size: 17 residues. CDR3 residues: CASSPLGQGYMNTEAFF. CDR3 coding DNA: TGTGCCAGTAGTCCCCTGGGACAGGGTTATATGAACACTGAAGCTTTCTTT.

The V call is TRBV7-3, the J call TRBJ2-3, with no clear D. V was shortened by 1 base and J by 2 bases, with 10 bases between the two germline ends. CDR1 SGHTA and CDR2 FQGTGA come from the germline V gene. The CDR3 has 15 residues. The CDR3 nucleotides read TGTGCCAGCAGCTTAAGCGGACCGAACACAGATACGCAGTATTTT. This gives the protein CASSLSGPNTDTQYF.